This TCR beta chain is drawn from a study of blood T cell repertoires in COVID-19. At the level of the study: The cDNA or gDNA used as material had been derived from T cells, B-cell-depleted T cells, or PBMCs.

The V segment lost 2 bases and the J segment 4 bases; nucleotides outside the gene matches: 9. The germline CDR1 and CDR2 sequences are SGHNT and YYREEE (reference sequence). The CDR3 contains 17 residues. Original data processing: Reference gene primer amplification gave nucleated cell count estimates. The data were produced by immunoSEQ multiplex PCR, yet TCRdb's version contains in-frame clones alone and is incomplete. Clone size and V and J calls were adopted from that table, with D and trimming inferred from the DNA. The sample contains 150,000 to 200,000 clones, around 82% of which appear only once.

The sample consisted of PBMCs or T cells enriched from blood (not recorded which). The receptor was derived from a woman aged 45-60 years in a cohort exposed to, infected with or recovered from COVID-19 (not recorded which). The gene calls are TRBV5-4 and TRBJ2-3; 11 nucleotides line up with TRBD2. The CDR3 DNA sequence: TGTGCCAGCAGCTTCCAAATTAGCGGGGGGGCACCAGATACGCAGTATTTT. Its protein is CASSFQISGGAPDTQYF. The full variable domain, its missing parts supplied by reference TRBV5-4 and TRBJ2-3, is ETGVTQSPTHLIKTRGQQVTLRCSSQSGHNTVSWYQQALGQGPQFIFQYYREEENGRGNFPPRFSGLQFPNYSSELNVNALELDDSALYLCASSFQISGGAPDTQYFGPGTRLTVL.